A single sample is the source of the 20 T cell receptor beta chains below, sequenced in a study of PD-1 blockade in classical Hodgkin lymphoma. Relapse was seen in all patients after autologous stem cell transplantation, and brentuximab vedotin exposure was variable. Libraries were prepared by immunoSEQ multiplex PCR; TCRdb keeps only in-frame clonotypes and omits some of them. Among 45,000 to 50,000 clones, around 80% were seen once, and the ten largest hold approximately 21%. Sequencing used peripheral blood mononuclear cells (PBMCs), obtained before the second cycle of nivolumab. These receptor sequences come from a human donor with classical Hodgkin lymphoma.

The V gene is TRBV7-9, the J gene TRBJ1-4, with D tentatively TRBD1 (5 bases). Germline loops: CDR1 SEHNR, CDR2 FQNEAQ (reference sequence). With 8 bases removed from V and 10 bases from J, the gap between germline ends came to 23 bases. This CDR3 is built from 15 residues. CDR3: CASEQGGEGTVKLFF. As DNA, the CDR3 is TGTGCCAGCGAGCAGGGTGGAGAGGGGACGGTAAAACTGTTTTTT.

The rearrangement joins TRBV4-3 to TRBJ2-2; tentatively, D is TRBD1 (5 bases). Germline V gives CDR1 LGHNA, CDR2 YSLEER. V lost 0 bases to trimming and J lost 3 bases, with 11 bases between them. The CDR3 is 16 residues long. The CDR3 reads CASSQDRDWDTGELFF. In DNA, the CDR3 is TGCGCCAGCAGCCAAGACAGGGATTGGGACACCGGGGAGCTGTTTTTT.

The J gene is TRBJ2-2, the V gene TRBV9; 9 bases align to TRBD1. V lost 0 bases to trimming and J lost 1 base; unmatched junction nucleotides: 4. CDR1 and CDR2 (germline): SGDLS, YYNGEE. The CDR3 contains 17 residues. This CDR3 is CASSVVRDRENTGELFF. CDR3 nucleotides: TGTGCCAGCAGCGTAGTGAGGGACAGGGAGAACACCGGGGAGCTGTTTTTT.

The V call is TRBV27, the J call TRBJ2-3; 8 bases are shared with TRBD2. J lost 3 bases, V lost 5 bases, and 7 bases had no gene match. CDR1 and CDR2 (germline): MNHEY, SMNVEV (reference sequence). The CDR3 spans 15 residues. CDR3 in amino acids: CASSLVAGSTDTQYF. The CDR3 bases are TGTGCCAGCAGTCTAGTAGCGGGGTCAACAGATACGCAGTATTTT.

This clone was counted only a few times. The chain couples TRBV2 to TRBJ2-3; 16 bases agree with TRBD2. CDR1 and CDR2 (germline): SNHLY, FYNNEI. The J segment lost 8 bases and the V segment lost 6 bases, leaving 8 bases of the junction unmatched. This CDR3 is built from 16 residues. CDR3 loop: CASSGTSGGAGGTQYF. The DNA for the CDR3 is TGTGCCAGCAGCGGGACTAGCGGGGGGGCCGGGGGTACGCAGTATTTT.

The chain couples TRBV6-5 to TRBJ2-1; 7 bases map to TRBD2. This CDR3 comprises 13 residues. CDR1 is MNHEY, CDR2 SVGAGI, per germline. With 9 bases clipped from V and 7 bases from J, the junction kept 9 bases outside the gene matches. CDR3 in amino acids: CASGGVRVNEQFF. CDR3 in DNA: TGTGCCAGTGGGGGGGTACGAGTGAATGAGCAGTTCTTC.

J is TRBJ2-7 and V is TRBV13; TRBD1 matches at 8 bases. Germline CDR1 is PRHDT and CDR2 is FYEKMQ (reference sequence). J was trimmed by 6 bases and V by 5 bases; bases with no gene match: 9. The CDR3 totals 14 residues. The CDR3 sequence is CASSGRTGTSEQYF. CDR3 coding DNA: TGTGCCAGCAGCGGCCGGACAGGGACGTCCGAGCAGTACTTC.

The chain joins TRBV5-1 to TRBJ2-1, with TRBD2 identical over 9 bases. The CDR3 covers 13 residues. The V gene's germline CDR1 is SGHRS and CDR2 YFSETQ. J was trimmed by 10 bases and V by 6 bases; bases with no gene match: 8. The CDR3 DNA is TGCGCCAGCACCCTTGGACTAGCGCGGGAGCAGTTCTTC. Translated, it gives CASTLGLAREQFF.

This sequence joins TRBV9 and TRBJ2-4, with 8 bases fitting TRBD1. CDR1 SGDLS and CDR2 YYNGEE come from the germline V gene. The J segment lost 0 bases and the V segment lost 4 bases, leaving 15 bases of the junction unmatched. This CDR3 comprises 19 residues. For the CDR3, the DNA is TGTGCCAGCAGCTTCTCCACAGGGGGTTCTTACCTAGCCAAAAACATTCAGTACTTC. Encoded protein: CASSFSTGGSYLAKNIQYF.

V is TRBV5-4 and J is TRBJ2-7, with D possibly TRBD1 on 5 matching bases. Germline assignment: CDR1 SGHNT and CDR2 YYREEE (reference sequence). Trimming took 3 bases from V and 3 from J, leaving 13 bases between them. The CDR3 sequence is 14 residues long. The CDR3 DNA sequence: TGTGCCAGCAGCTCCCGAACGACAGACTACGAGCAGTACTTC. As protein: CASSSRTTDYEQYF.

This clone turned up a few times. This rearrangement joins TRBV28 to TRBJ1-3; 11 nucleotides line up with TRBD1. J was trimmed by 1 base and V by 11 bases; bases with no gene match: 1. From germline, CDR1 is MDHEN and CDR2 SYDVKM. CDR3 length: 13 amino acids. CDR3 loop: CAGQGASGNTIYF. CDR3 in DNA: TGTGCCGGACAGGGGGCTTCTGGAAACACCATATATTTT.

CDR3 region: CASIGTIQETQYF. The CDR3 coding sequence is TGTGCCAGCATCGGGACTATCCAAGAGACCCAGTACTTC. J is TRBJ2-5 and V is TRBV28; 7 nucleotides line up with TRBD2. This CDR3 contains 13 residues. Germline trimming cut 7 bases from V and 1 base from J; bases unmatched to any gene: 3. Germline V gene lookup returns CDR1 MDHEN and CDR2 SYDVKM.

The chain carries TRBV11-1 and TRBJ1-1, with a possible D match to TRBD1 (6 bases). The CDR3 is 14 residues long. Trimming took off 4 bases at V and 1 base at J, with 10 bases between the two ends. Germline V CDR1 and CDR2: SGHAT, FQDESV (reference sequence). The CDR3 sequence is CASSSQQGNTEAFF. In DNA form, the CDR3 reads TGTGCCAGCAGCTCCCAACAGGGGAACACTGAAGCTTTCTTT. The complete variable domain, with remaining parts taken from reference TRBV11-1 and TRBJ1-1, reads EAEVAQSPRYKITEKSQAVAFWCDPISGHATLYWYRQILGQGPELLVQFQDESVVDDSQLPKDRFSAERLKGVDSTLKIQPAELGDSAMYLCASSSQQGNTEAFFGQGTRLTVV.

CDR3 DNA sequence: TGTGCCAGCAGCCCCGGACGTAGCCCCTACGAGCAGTACTTC. As protein: CASSPGRSPYEQYF. V gene TRBV6-6 combines with J gene TRBJ2-7; D is ambiguous. V lost 6 bases and J 2 bases, leaving 14 bases between the germline ends. Germline V CDR1 and CDR2: MNHNY, SVGAGI (reference sequence). The CDR3 has 14 amino acids.

This clone was seen only once. This chain joins TRBV12-5 and TRBJ2-3, with 9 bases fitting TRBD2. The CDR3 is made up of 17 amino acids. The germline V gene has CDR1 LGHNT and CDR2 FRNRAP. The ends lost 5 bases at V and 6 bases at J; junction bases unmatched: 15. This CDR3 reads CASGPGGSGRFADTQYF. CDR3 DNA: TGTGCTAGTGGTCCGGGGGGAAGCGGGAGGTTTGCGGATACGCAGTATTTT. Filled out from reference TRBV12-5 and TRBJ2-3, the complete variable domain reads DARVTQTPRHKVTEMGQEVTMRCQPILGHNTVFWYRQTMMQGLELLAYFRNRAPLDDSGMPKDRFSAEMPDATLATLKIQPSEPRDSAVYFCASGPGGSGRFADTQYFGPGTRLTVL.

The gene calls are TRBV11-3 and TRBJ2-5, with 11 bases fitting TRBD2. The CDR3 extends over 14 amino acids. After removal of 5 bases from V and 5 bases from J, the junction contained 4 bases not matched to a gene. Germline V gives CDR1 SGHNT, CDR2 YENEEA. The DNA for the CDR3 is TGTGCCAGCAGCCCCGGGACTAGCGGTGAGACCCAGTACTTC. Encoded protein: CASSPGTSGETQYF.

This rearrangement joins TRBV11-2 to TRBJ1-2; maybe TRBD1 (6 bases). Looked up from germline, CDR1 is SGHAT and CDR2 is FQNNGV. With 2 bases removed from V and 3 bases from J, the gap between germline ends came to 7 bases. This CDR3 has 13 amino acids. The CDR3 is CASSLSGDYGYTF. DNA for the CDR3: TGTGCCAGCAGCTTATCAGGGGACTATGGCTACACCTTC.

J is TRBJ1-1 and V is TRBV6-5; D may be TRBD1 (5 bases). With 2 bases removed from V and 5 bases from J, the gap between germline ends came to 9 bases. The CDR3 is 13 residues long. Germline V lookup: CDR1 MNHEY, CDR2 SVGAGI. This CDR3 is CASSYRGLTEAFF. For the CDR3, the DNA is TGTGCCAGCAGTTACAGGGGACTGACTGAAGCTTTCTTT.

For this clone: This same CDR3 is encoded by further DNA sequences in the sample. This rearrangement joins TRBV19 to TRBJ1-2; 7 nucleotides line up with TRBD1. Germline V gene lookup returns CDR1 LNHDA and CDR2 SQIVND (reference sequence). The V gene end was trimmed by 6 bases and the J gene end by 2 bases; junction bases not matched to a gene: 3. The CDR3 sequence is 13 residues long. The CDR3 bases are TGTGCCAGTAGCAGACAGGGAAACTATGGCTACACCTTC. It yields the protein CASSRQGNYGYTF.

The chain uses TRBV18 and TRBJ1-2, with TRBD1 identical over 9 bases. Looked up from germline, CDR1 is KGHSH and CDR2 is LQKENI. V dropped 4 bases and J dropped 6; count of bases not matched to a gene: 12. The CDR3 is 16 amino acids. Here the CDR3 reads CASSRHLDRGRDGYTF. The CDR3 DNA sequence: TGTGCCAGCTCACGACACCTGGACAGGGGAAGGGATGGCTACACCTTC.